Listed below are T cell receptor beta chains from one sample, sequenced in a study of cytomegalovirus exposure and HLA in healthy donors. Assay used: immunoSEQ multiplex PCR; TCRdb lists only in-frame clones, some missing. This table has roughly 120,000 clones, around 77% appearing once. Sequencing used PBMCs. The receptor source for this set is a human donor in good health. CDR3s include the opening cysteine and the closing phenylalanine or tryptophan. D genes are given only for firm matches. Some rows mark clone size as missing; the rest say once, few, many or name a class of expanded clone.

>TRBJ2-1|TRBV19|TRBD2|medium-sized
CASSIGTSGSSYNEQFF
TGTGCCAGTAGTATAGGGACTAGCGGGAGCTCCTACAATGAGCAGTTCTTC
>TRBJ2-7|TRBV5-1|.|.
CASSLGRTEGSDEQYF
TGCGCCAGCAGCCTGGGGAGGACAGAGGGTTCCGACGAGCAGTACTTC
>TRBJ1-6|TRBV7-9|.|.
CASSLENRNSPLHF
TGTGCCAGCAGCTTAGAAAACAGGAATTCACCCCTCCACTTT
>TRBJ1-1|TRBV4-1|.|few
CASSQDFDARAEAFF
TGCGCCAGCAGCCAAGATTTTGACGCTCGGGCTGAAGCTTTCTTT
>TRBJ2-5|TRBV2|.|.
CASSPYGQRETQYF
TGTGCCAGCAGTCCGTACGGACAGCGAGAGACCCAGTACTTC
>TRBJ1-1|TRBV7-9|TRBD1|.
CASSLAGGHTEAFF
TGTGCCAGCAGCTTAGCAGGGGGCCACACTGAAGCTTTCTTT
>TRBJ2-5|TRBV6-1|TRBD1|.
CASSEAGGRETQYF
TGTGCCAGCAGTGAAGCAGGGGGCCGAGAGACCCAGTACTTC
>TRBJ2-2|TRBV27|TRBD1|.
CASSPDRAGELFF
TGTGCCAGCAGTCCTGACAGGGCCGGGGAGCTGTTTTTT
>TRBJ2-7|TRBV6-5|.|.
CASRGAGLLEQYF
TGTGCCAGCAGAGGAGCGGGCTTACTCGAGCAGTACTTC
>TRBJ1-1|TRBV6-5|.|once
CASSEMGGTEAFF
TGTGCCAGCAGTGAAATGGGGGGTACTGAAGCTTTCTTT
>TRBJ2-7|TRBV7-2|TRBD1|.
CASSLAGTGGYEQYF
TGTGCCAGCAGCTTGGCCGGGACAGGGGGCTACGAGCAGTACTTC
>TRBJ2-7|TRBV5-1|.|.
CASSLEGAFMKQYF
TGCGCCAGCAGCTTGGAGGGAGCGTTTATGAAGCAGTACTTC
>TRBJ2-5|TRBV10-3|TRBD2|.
CAISEFSGRQETQYF
TGTGCCATCAGTGAGTTTAGCGGGAGGCAAGAGACCCAGTACTTC
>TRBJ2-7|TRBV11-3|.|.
CASSRGGGAEQYF
TGTGCCAGCAGCCGCGGAGGCGGGGCCGAGCAGTACTTC
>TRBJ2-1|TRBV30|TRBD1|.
CACRRGGSSYNEQFF
TGTGCCTGTCGGCGAGGGGGCAGCTCCTACAATGAGCAGTTCTTC
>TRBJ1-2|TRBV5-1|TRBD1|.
CASSSPVTGQGLGYTF
TGCGCCAGCAGCTCCCCAGTCACTGGACAGGGCCTGGGCTACACCTTC
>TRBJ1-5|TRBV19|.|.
CASSIPGGGSDQPQHF
TGTGCCAGTAGTATACCGGGCGGGGGGTCAGATCAGCCCCAGCATTTT
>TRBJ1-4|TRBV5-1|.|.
CASSLGGTNEKLFF
TGCGCCAGCAGCTTGGGGGGCACTAATGAAAAACTGTTTTTT
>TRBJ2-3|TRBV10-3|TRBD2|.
CAIRPGTSGSVPDTQYF
TGTGCCATCAGACCGGGGACTAGCGGGAGTGTTCCAGATACGCAGTATTTT
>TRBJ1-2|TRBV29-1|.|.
CSVAGEGFYGYTF
TGCAGCGTTGCCGGGGAAGGGTTCTATGGCTACACCTTC
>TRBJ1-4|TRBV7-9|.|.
CAVGSEKLFF
TGTGCGGTGGGCTCGGAAAAACTGTTTTTT
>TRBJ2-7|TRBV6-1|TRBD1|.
CASTPGQGISYEQYF
TGTGCCAGCACCCCGGGACAGGGTATTTCCTACGAGCAGTACTTC
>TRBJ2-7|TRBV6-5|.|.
CASSPDRALYEQYF
TGTGCCAGCAGCCCCGACAGAGCCCTCTACGAGCAGTACTTC
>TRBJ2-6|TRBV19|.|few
CASMRGANVLTF
TGTGCCAGTATGCGCGGGGCCAACGTCCTGACTTTC
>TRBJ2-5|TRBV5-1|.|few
CASSLWQLETQYF
TGCGCCAGCAGCTTGTGGCAGTTGGAGACCCAGTACTTC
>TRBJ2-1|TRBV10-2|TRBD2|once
CASSDPGLAGPEDEQFF
TGCGCCAGCAGCGACCCGGGACTAGCGGGACCGGAGGATGAGCAGTTCTTC
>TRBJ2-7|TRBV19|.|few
CASSMRPGFNVSYEQYF
TGTGCCAGTAGTATGCGACCGGGATTTAACGTTTCCTACGAGCAGTACTTC